The 16 T cell receptor beta chains presented below share a single source sample, sequenced in a study of blood T cell repertoires in COVID-19. TCRdb's table, derived via immunoSEQ multiplex PCR, lists solely in-frame clones and lacks some. The sample yields approximately 250,000 clones, about nine tenths seen once. The sample taken for sequencing was peripheral blood. The origin of the receptors is a man in his thirties or forties with COVID-19, enrolled during active disease.

The gene calls are TRBV30 and TRBJ2-2; tentative D call: TRBD2 (5 bases). V was clipped by 8 bases and J by 5 bases, with 12 bases between them. CDR3 length: 12 amino acids. The germline V gene has CDR1 GTSNPN and CDR2 SVGIG (reference sequence). CDR3 in DNA: TGTGCCCTCGAGGGCGGGACCGGGGAGCTGTTTTTT. Translating it yields CALEGGTGELFF.

Here the CDR3 DNA reads TGCGCCAGCACCCCCCTCCCTTTGGAGGACAATGAGCAGTTCTTC. Amino acid sequence: CASTPLPLEDNEQFF. This chain joins TRBV4-1 and TRBJ2-1; TRBD2 is a possible D gene (5 bases). This CDR3 has 15 amino acids. The V gene lost 7 bases and the J gene lost 5 bases, with 18 bases spanning the gap. CDR1 MGHRA and CDR2 YSYEKL come from the germline V gene.

The table lists this clone with a count of one. The gene calls are TRBV4-1 and TRBJ1-2; 7 positions match TRBD1. The V gene's germline CDR1 is MGHRA and CDR2 YSYEKL. CDR3 length: 14 amino acids. V was clipped by 1 base and J by 8 bases; unmatched bases: 7. The CDR3: CASSQGTGLGGYTF. CDR3 nucleotides: TGCGCCAGCAGCCAAGGGACAGGTCTTGGAGGCTACACCTTC.

The chain employs TRBV7-6 and TRBJ1-5; possible D gene TRBD1, 6 bases. The CDR3 sequence is 15 residues long. Trimming cost V 5 bases and J 4 bases, with 15 bases left between them. Per germline, CDR1 SGHVS and CDR2 FNYEAQ. The CDR3 DNA sequence: TGTGCCAGCAGCGAGGGGGGGGGCCGGAATCAGCCCCAGCATTTT. It specifies CASSEGGGRNQPQHF.

This chain joins TRBV5-6 and TRBJ2-5; 10 bases map to TRBD1. The trim removed 2 bases at V and 7 bases at J, leaving 8 bases unmatched. CDR1 SGHDT and CDR2 YYEEEE come from the germline V gene. This CDR3 is 15 amino acids long. The CDR3 spells CASSFSAGQGGTQYF. CDR3 nucleotides: TGTGCCAGCAGCTTCTCGGCCGGACAGGGGGGGACCCAGTACTTC.

The V call is TRBV5-1, the J call TRBJ2-2; TRBD2 matches at 10 bases. V shed 5 bases, J shed 2 bases, and the junction held 9 bases outside the gene matches. Germline CDR1 and CDR2: SGHRS and YFSETQ. The CDR3 runs to 17 residues. The CDR3 loop is CASSKASGGPNTGELFF. The CDR3, as DNA: TGCGCCAGCAGTAAAGCTAGCGGGGGCCCCAACACCGGGGAGCTGTTTTTT.

The V call is TRBV30, the J call TRBJ2-5; D is undetermined. V was clipped by 2 bases and J by 2 bases, with 9 bases between them. Germline CDR1 GTSNPN, CDR2 SVGIG (reference sequence). The CDR3 runs to 13 residues. This CDR3 reads CAWSRRLQETQYF. The CDR3 nucleotides read TGTGCCTGGAGTAGGCGGCTACAAGAGACCCAGTACTTC.

This chain links TRBV7-2 with TRBJ2-1, with TRBD2 as a possible D gene (5 bases). Germline V gives CDR1 SGHTA, CDR2 FQGNSA. The ends were cut back, 2 bases at V and 4 bases at J, with 12 bases in the middle. The CDR3 spans 15 residues. The CDR3 nucleotides are TGTGCCAGCAGCTTAATGTCCGGGGAATACAATGAGCAGTTCTTC. This encodes CASSLMSGEYNEQFF.

The chain is built from TRBV19 and TRBJ1-5; D call uncertain. The length of the CDR3 is 15 residues. Germline V gene data show CDR1 as LNHDA and CDR2 as SQIVND (reference sequence). V was trimmed by 6 bases and J by 7 bases, leaving 19 bases between them. CDR3: CASRTTWEGFQPQHF. The DNA of the CDR3 is TGTGCCAGTAGGACTACGTGGGAAGGGTTCCAGCCCCAGCATTTT.

This chain joins TRBV15 and TRBJ1-3; tentative D call: TRBD1 (6 bases). Trimming shortened V by 3 bases and J by 6 bases, and 12 bases separated the two germline ends. This CDR3 comprises 14 residues. Germline CDR1 and CDR2: LNHNV and YYDKDF (reference sequence). DNA for the CDR3: TGTGCCACCAGCAGTCAGGGGAACGAAAACACCATATATTTT. As protein: CATSSQGNENTIYF.

The rearrangement joins TRBV7-9 to TRBJ1-1; D is possibly TRBD1 (6 bases). V lost 3 bases and J 7 bases, leaving 15 bases between the germline ends. Germline loops: CDR1 SEHNR, CDR2 FQNEAQ (reference sequence). The CDR3 extends over 14 amino acids. The CDR3 sequence: CASSFEQGSDEAFF. In nucleotides, the CDR3 is TGTGCCAGCAGCTTCGAACAGGGATCCGATGAAGCTTTCTTT.

The chain joins TRBV9 to TRBJ1-1; 10 bases fit TRBD1. CDR1 SGDLS and CDR2 YYNGEE come from the germline V gene. The ends lost 3 bases at V and 3 bases at J; junction bases unmatched: 5. The CDR3 runs 15 residues. CDR3 region: CASSARTGGDTEAFF. The CDR3 region has the DNA TGTGCCAGCAGCGCGAGGACAGGGGGGGACACTGAAGCTTTCTTT.

The chain combines TRBV6-4 with TRBJ2-1; D possibly corresponds to TRBD2 (5 bases). The CDR3 spans 14 residues. Trimming stripped 3 bases from V and 5 bases from J, with 11 bases between. Per the germline V gene, CDR1 is MRHNA and CDR2 is SNTAGT. The CDR3 coding sequence is TGTGCCAGCAGTGATGATACTAGAAACAATGAGCAGTTCTTC. Translation: CASSDDTRNNEQFF.

V is TRBV11-2 and J is TRBJ2-7, with D perhaps TRBD2 (5 bases). Trimming pared 3 bases from V and 1 base from J, leaving 22 bases between. Germline V CDR1 and CDR2: SGHAT, FQNNGV. The CDR3 totals 18 residues. The DNA of the CDR3 is TGTGCCAGCAGCTTGGTTTTGAGTGTTTGGGGAGAGTCCTACGAGCAGTACTTC. It codes for CASSLVLSVWGESYEQYF.

The chain recombines TRBV2 with TRBJ2-7; possible D gene TRBD1, 6 bases. Germline values: CDR1 SNHLY, CDR2 FYNNEI. Trimming removed 5 bases at V and 3 bases at J, with 8 bases between. The CDR3 sequence is 12 residues long. CDR3 sequence: CASSRQDYEQYF. Written as DNA, the CDR3 is TGTGCCAGCAGTCGACAGGACTACGAGCAGTACTTC.

The CDR3 spells CASRTGGSPYEQYF. The CDR3 nucleotides read TGTGCCAGCAGAACAGGGGGTTCCCCCTACGAGCAGTACTTC. The rearrangement links TRBV6-5 to TRBJ2-7, with 8 bases that match TRBD1. Per the germline V gene, CDR1 is MNHEY and CDR2 is SVGAGI. The length of the CDR3 is 14 residues. After removal of 6 bases from V and 2 bases from J, the junction contained 6 bases not matched to a gene.